This T cell receptor beta chain was identified in a study of CD8 T cells in Susac syndrome (dated by TCRdb to between 2019 and 2020). Some background on the complete study: Repertoire sequencing was used to test whether CD8+ T cell activation and differentiation in Susac syndrome was antigen driven. The study compared CD8+ T cell repertoire clonality among 12 healthy donors, about 14 Susac syndrome patients and about 16 multiple sclerosis patients.

RNA was extracted using the RNeasy kit, and roughly 0.45 to 1 ug of the RNA was reverse transcribed with random hexamers. The immunoSEQ multiplex PCR assay, which covers 54 Vbeta and 13 Jbeta segments, was used to amplify TCR beta CDR3 regions. Bias from PCR amplification was corrected by using a synthetic template baseline for primer optimization and for computational correction. Per the original workflow: Reads were annotated to V, D and J genes according to IMGT and were analyzed with immunoSEQ Analyzer, with only productive sequences retained. Clonality was calculated as one minus the Shannon entropy normalized by log2 of the number of productive unique sequences. Public and private clones were assessed among the 100 most prevalent clones of each patient and control. Clones were defined as Susac-specific if absent from the healthy and MS cohorts, from approximately 1,100 published viral clones and from other ImmuneACCESS disease sequences. TCRdb itself trimmed the public reads at Q25 with fastp, ran MiXCR and retained productive beta chains. Each entry merges the rows of one CDR3 protein and shows their most common DNA and genes. The V and J calls were determined by TCRdb, not by the authors. Present in this sample are tens of thousands of distinct CDR3 sequences, around 94% of which were seen just once. The top ten clonotypes cover 0.26% of the sample.

Overall results and qualifications from the work: The study acknowledged that relatively few individuals were included in the TCR sequencing and HLA analysis.

High-throughput TCR beta sequencing profiled peripheral blood CD8+ and CD4+ T cells from healthy donors, Susac syndrome patients and multiple sclerosis patients. Healthy donors were age- and sex-matched controls. Bulk CD8+ and CD4+ T cells were purified by magnetic negative isolation, whereas CD8+ TEMRA cells were enriched by FACS. Blood was drawn into EDTA tubes, processed within 24 hours, and PBMCs were isolated by density gradient centrifugation. PBMCs destined for TCR sequencing were cryopreserved in liquid nitrogen and later thawed in a 37 °C water bath. The sorted or isolated CD4+, CD8+ and CD8+ TEMRA cells reached a purity of at least 90%. Concerning this clonotype itself: Its antigen is not yet known. No base-level quality is on record; no much larger clone is a single base apart.

The CDR3 starts with the cysteine, ends with the phenylalanine, and has 13 residues. Of the read, only the CDR3 DNA is kept; its 39 bases are in frame from base 1. CDR1 and CDR2 are read off the germline V gene as MNHEY and SVGAGI. Trimming takes 2 bases from V and 2 bases from J, and the germline ends sit 6 bases apart. This sequence was found in a human donor in good health. The sample consisted of CD8+ T cells from PBMCs. The chain is assembled from TRBV6-5 and TRBJ1-2; no D gene can be assigned with confidence. CDR3 protein: CASSYHTNYGYTF. The DNA reads TGTGCCAGCAGTTACCATACGAACTATGGCTACACCTTC.